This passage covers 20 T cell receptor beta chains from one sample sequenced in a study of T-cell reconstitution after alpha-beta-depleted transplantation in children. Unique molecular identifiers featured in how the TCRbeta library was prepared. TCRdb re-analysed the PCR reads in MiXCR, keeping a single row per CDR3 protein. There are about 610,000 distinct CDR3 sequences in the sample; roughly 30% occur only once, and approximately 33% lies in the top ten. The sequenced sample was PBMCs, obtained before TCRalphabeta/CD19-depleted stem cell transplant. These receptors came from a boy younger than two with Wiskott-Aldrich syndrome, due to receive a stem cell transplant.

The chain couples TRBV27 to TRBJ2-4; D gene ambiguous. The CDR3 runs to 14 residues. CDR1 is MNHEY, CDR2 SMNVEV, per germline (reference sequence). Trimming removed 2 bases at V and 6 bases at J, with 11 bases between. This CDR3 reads CASSLMAGVNIQYF. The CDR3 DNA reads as TGTGCCAGCAGTTTAATGGCAGGTGTAAACATTCAGTACTTC.

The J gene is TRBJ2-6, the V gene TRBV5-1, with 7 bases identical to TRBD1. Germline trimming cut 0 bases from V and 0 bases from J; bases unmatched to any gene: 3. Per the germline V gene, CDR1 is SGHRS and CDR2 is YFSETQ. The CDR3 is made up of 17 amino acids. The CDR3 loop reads CASSLGGTASGANVLTF. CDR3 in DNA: TGCGCCAGCAGCTTGGGAGGGACAGCCTCTGGGGCCAACGTCCTGACTTTC. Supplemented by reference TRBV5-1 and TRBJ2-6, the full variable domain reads KAGVTQTPRYLIKTRGQQVTLSCSPISGHRSVSWYQQTPGQGLQFLFEYFSETQRNKGNFPGRFSGRQFSNSRSEMNVSTLELGDSALYLCASSLGGTASGANVLTFGAGSRLTVL.

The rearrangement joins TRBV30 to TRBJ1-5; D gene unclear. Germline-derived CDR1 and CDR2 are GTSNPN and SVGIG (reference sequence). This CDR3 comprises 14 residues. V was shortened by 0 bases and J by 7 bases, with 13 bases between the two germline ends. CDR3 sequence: CAWSVRGRTQPQHF. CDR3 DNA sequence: TGTGCCTGGAGTGTACGTGGCAGGACCCAGCCCCAGCATTTT.

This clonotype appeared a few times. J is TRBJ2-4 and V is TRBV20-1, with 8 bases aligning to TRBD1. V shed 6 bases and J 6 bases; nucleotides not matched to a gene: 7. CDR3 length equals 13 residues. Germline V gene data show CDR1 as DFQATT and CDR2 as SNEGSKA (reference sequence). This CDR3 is CSAPIQGGNIQYF. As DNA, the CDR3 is TGCAGTGCACCAATACAGGGGGGAAACATTCAGTACTTC.

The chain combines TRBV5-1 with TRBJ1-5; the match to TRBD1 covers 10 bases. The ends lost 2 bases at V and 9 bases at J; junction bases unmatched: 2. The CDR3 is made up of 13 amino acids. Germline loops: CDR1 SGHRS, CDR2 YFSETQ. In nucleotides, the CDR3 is TGCGCCAGCAGCTTAGGACAGGGGGGGCCCCAGCATTTT. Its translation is CASSLGQGGPQHF.

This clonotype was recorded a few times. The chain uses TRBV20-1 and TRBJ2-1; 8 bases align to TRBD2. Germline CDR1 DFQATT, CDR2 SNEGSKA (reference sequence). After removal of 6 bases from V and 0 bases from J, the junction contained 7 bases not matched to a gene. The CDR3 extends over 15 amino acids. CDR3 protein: CSAIGLADSYNEQFF. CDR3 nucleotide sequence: TGCAGTGCAATCGGACTAGCCGACTCCTACAATGAGCAGTTCTTC.

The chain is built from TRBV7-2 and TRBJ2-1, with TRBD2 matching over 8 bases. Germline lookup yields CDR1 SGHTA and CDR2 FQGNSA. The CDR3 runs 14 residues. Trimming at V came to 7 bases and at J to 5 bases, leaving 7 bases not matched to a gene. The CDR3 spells CASTVSGMNNEQFF. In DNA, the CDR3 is TGTGCCAGCACAGTTAGCGGGATGAACAATGAGCAGTTCTTC.

The CDR3 nucleotides are TGCAGTGCTAGCGGGCAGGGCGCTCCTAACTATGGCTACACCTTC. This codes for CSASGQGAPNYGYTF. The rearrangement uses TRBV20-1 and TRBJ1-2, with D perhaps matching TRBD1 (5 bases). Trimming removed 3 bases at V and 0 bases at J, with 14 bases between. Germline values: CDR1 DFQATT, CDR2 SNEGSKA (reference sequence). This CDR3 spans 15 amino acids.

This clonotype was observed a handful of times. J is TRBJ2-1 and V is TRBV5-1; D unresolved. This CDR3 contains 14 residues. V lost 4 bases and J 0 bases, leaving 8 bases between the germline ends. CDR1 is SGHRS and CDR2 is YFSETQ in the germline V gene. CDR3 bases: TGCGCCAGCAGCGGAGCCAACTCCTACAATGAGCAGTTCTTC. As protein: CASSGANSYNEQFF.

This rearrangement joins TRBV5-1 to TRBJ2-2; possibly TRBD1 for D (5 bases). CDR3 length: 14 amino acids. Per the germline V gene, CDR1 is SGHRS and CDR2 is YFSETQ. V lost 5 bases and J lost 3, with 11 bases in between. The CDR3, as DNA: TGCGCCAGCAGATCCAGGGATCACACCGGGGAGCTGTTTTTT. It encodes CASRSRDHTGELFF.

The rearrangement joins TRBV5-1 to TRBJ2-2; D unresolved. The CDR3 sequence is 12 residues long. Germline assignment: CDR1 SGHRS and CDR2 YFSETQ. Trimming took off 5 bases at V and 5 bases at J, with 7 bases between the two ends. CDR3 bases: TGCGCCAGCAGGTATGGGACCGGGGAGCTGTTTTTT. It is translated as CASRYGTGELFF.

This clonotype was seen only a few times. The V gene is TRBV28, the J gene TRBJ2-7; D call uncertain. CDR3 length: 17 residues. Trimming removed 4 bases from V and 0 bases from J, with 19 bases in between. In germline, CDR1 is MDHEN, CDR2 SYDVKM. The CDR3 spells CASSWAPSAGNSYEQYF. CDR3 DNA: TGTGCCAGCAGTTGGGCCCCGTCGGCAGGCAACTCCTACGAGCAGTACTTC.

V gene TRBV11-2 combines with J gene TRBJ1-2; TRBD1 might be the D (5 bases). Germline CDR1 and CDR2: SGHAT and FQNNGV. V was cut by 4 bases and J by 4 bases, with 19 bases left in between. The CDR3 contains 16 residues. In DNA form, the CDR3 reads TGTGCCAGCAGCTCAACGGGGCAGCGGACGATCTATGGCTACACCTTC. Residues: CASSSTGQRTIYGYTF.

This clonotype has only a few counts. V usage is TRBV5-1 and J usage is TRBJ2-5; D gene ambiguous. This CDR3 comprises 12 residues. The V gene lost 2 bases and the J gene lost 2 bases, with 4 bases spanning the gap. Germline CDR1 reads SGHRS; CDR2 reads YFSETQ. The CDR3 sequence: CASSFLQETQYF. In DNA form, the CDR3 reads TGCGCCAGCAGCTTTTTACAAGAGACCCAGTACTTC.

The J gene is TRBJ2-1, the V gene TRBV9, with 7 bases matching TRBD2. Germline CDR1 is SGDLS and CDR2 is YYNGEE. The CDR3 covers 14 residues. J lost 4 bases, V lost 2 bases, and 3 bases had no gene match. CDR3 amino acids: CASSVAGVYNEQFF. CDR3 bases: TGTGCCAGCAGCGTGGCGGGAGTGTACAATGAGCAGTTCTTC.

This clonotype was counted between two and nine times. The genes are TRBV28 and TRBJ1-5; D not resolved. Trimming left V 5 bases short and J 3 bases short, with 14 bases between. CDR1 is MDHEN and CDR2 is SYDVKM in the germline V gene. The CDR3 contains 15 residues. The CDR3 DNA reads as TGTGCCAGCAGTACCCTAACAGTCGACAATCAGCCCCAGCATTTT. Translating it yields CASSTLTVDNQPQHF.

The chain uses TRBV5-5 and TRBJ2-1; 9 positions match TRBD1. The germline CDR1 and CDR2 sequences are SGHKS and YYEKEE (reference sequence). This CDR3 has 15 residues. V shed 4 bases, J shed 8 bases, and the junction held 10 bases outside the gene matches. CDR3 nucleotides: TGTGCCAGCAGCCCCCGGGACAGGGCTCCCCATGAGCAGTTCTTC. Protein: CASSPRDRAPHEQFF.

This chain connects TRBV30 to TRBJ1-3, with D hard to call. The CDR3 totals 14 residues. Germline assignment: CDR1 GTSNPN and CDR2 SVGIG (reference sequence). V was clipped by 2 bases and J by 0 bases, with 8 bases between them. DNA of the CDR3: TGTGCCTGGAGTCGACCTCTCTCTGGAAACACCATATATTTT. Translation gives CAWSRPLSGNTIYF.

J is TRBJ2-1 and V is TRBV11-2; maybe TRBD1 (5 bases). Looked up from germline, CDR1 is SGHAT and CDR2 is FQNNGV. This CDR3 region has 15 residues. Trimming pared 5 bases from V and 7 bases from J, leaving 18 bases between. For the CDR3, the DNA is TGTGCCAGCAGCCCTAGGGTCGTCAGGGAAAATGAGCAGTTCTTC. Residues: CASSPRVVRENEQFF.

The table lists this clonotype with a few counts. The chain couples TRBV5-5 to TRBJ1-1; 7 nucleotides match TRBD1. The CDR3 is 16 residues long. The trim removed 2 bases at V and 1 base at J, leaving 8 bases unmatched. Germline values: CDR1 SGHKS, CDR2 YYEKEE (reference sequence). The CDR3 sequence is CASSFYKTGWNTEAFF. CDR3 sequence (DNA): TGTGCCAGCAGCTTTTATAAGACAGGGTGGAACACTGAAGCTTTCTTT.